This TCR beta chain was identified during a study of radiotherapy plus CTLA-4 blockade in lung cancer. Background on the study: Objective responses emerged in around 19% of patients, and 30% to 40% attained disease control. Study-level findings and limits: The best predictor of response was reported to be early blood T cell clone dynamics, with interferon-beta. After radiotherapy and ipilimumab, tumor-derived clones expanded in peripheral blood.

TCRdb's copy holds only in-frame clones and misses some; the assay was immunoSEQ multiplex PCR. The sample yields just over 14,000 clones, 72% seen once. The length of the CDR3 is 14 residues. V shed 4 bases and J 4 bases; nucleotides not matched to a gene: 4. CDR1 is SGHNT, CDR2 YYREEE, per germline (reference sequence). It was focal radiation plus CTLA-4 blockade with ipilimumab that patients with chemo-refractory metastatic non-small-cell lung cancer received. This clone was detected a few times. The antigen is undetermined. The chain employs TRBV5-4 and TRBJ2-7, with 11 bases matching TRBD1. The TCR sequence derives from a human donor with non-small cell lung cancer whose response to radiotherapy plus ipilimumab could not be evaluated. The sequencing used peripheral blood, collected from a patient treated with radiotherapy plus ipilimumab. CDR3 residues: CASSVGQGAYEQYF. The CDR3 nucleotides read TGTGCCAGCAGCGTAGGACAGGGGGCGTACGAGCAGTACTTC.